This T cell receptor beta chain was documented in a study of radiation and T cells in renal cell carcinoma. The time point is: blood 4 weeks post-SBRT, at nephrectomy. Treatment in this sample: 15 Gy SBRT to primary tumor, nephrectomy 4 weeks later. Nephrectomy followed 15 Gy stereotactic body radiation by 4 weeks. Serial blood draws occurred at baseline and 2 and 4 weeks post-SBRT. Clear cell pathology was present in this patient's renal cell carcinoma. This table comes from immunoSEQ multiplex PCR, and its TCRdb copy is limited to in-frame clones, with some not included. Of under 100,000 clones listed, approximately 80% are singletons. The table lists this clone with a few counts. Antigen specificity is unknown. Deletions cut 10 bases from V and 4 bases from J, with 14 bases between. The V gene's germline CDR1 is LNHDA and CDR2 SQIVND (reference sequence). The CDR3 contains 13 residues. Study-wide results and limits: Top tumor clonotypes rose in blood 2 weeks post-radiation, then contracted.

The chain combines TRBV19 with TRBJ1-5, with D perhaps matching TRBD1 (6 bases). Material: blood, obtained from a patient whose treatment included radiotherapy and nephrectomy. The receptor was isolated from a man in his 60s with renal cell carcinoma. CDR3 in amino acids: CATGPRGNQPQHF. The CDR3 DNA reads TGTGCCACTGGGCCGAGGGGGAATCAGCCCCAGCATTTT.